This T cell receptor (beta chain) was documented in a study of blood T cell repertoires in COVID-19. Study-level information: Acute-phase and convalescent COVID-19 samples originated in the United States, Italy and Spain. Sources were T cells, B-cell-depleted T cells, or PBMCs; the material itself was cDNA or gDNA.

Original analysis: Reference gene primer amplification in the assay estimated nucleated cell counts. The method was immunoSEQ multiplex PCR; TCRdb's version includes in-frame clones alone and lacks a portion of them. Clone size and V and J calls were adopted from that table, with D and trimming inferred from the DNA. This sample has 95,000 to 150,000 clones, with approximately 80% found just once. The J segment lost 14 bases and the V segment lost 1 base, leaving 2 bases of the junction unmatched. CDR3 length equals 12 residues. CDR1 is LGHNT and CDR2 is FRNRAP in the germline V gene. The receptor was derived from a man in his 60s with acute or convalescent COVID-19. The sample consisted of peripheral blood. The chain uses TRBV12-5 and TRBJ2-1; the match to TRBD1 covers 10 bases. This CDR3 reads CASGLDGTGEFF. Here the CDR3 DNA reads TGTGCTAGTGGTTTGGATGGGACAGGGGAGTTCTTC.